These T cell receptor beta chains were read from a single sample in a study of blood T cell repertoires in COVID-19. Generated by immunoSEQ multiplex PCR, the TCRdb table keeps only in-frame clones and is missing some. The sample lists 150,000 or so clones; around 80% were seen once. The sample comprised peripheral blood. These receptors were obtained from a human donor with acute or convalescent COVID-19. The donor label of this sample is uncertain. Each CDR3 is given with its conserved first and last residue. A D gene is named only where the DNA matches it firmly. The size of a clone is reported for some rows only, either as once, few or many, or as a class for expanded clones.

J: TRBJ1-2
D: -
V: TRBV30
size: -
DNA: TGTGCCTGGAGTACCACCTGGGCAGAGGGTGGCTACACCTTC
CDR3: CAWSTTWAEGGYTF

J: TRBJ1-2
D: -
V: TRBV5-1
size: -
DNA: TGCGCCAGCAGCCTACCCCAGGGACAAGTGGTGGGCTACACCTTC
CDR3: CASSLPQGQVVGYTF

J: TRBJ1-1
D: -
V: TRBV19
size: -
DNA: TGTGCCAGTAGTATAGTGGGGGGGAACACTGAAGCTTTCTTT
CDR3: CASSIVGGNTEAFF

J: TRBJ2-7
D: -
V: TRBV18
size: -
DNA: TGTGCCAGCTCACCGAGTTTCGACGAGCAGTACTTC
CDR3: CASSPSFDEQYF

J: TRBJ2-7
D: TRBD1
V: TRBV5-5
size: -
DNA: TGTGCCAGCAGCTTGGAACTCAGGGGGCTCGACGAGCAGTACTTC
CDR3: CASSLELRGLDEQYF

J: TRBJ2-7
D: TRBD1
V: TRBV29-1
size: -
DNA: TGCAGCGTCGACAGGGGCCACGAGCAGTACTTC
CDR3: CSVDRGHEQYF

J: TRBJ1-2
D: -
V: TRBV30
size: -
DNA: TGTGCCTGGAGTGCCGGAGGCCATGGCTACACCTTC
CDR3: CAWSAGGHGYTF

J: TRBJ2-7
D: -
V: TRBV7-8
size: once
DNA: TGTGCCAGCAGATCTCAGCCGGAGTCCCAATCCTACGAGCAGTACTTC
CDR3: CASRSQPESQSYEQYF

J: TRBJ1-2
D: TRBD1
V: TRBV7-3
size: few
DNA: TGTGCCAGCAGTCTCGATGGGACAGGGGCCTATGGCTACACCTTC
CDR3: CASSLDGTGAYGYTF

J: TRBJ2-3
D: TRBD1
V: TRBV4-1
size: -
DNA: TGCGCCAGCAGCCAGGATAGACAGGGGTCCACAGATACGCAGTATTTT
CDR3: CASSQDRQGSTDTQYF

J: TRBJ1-1
D: -
V: TRBV11-2
size: few
DNA: TGTGCCAGCAGCTTAGACATACGGTTGAACACTGAAGCTTTCTTT
CDR3: CASSLDIRLNTEAFF

J: TRBJ1-3
D: TRBD1
V: TRBV7-2
size: few
DNA: TGTGCCAGCAGCTTCAAACAGGGGCTCTCTGGAAACACCATATATTTT
CDR3: CASSFKQGLSGNTIYF

J: TRBJ1-2
D: -
V: TRBV7-2
size: -
DNA: TGTGCCAGCAGCTTAGGTTCTCGCGGTGCCGTTAGTGGCTACACCTTC
CDR3: CASSLGSRGAVSGYTF

J: TRBJ1-3
D: -
V: TRBV3-1/TRBV3-2
size: -
DNA: TGTGCCAGCAGCCAAGACGGTGGTGGGAGGCCTGGAAACACCATATATTTT
CDR3: CASSQDGGGRPGNTIYF

J: TRBJ2-5
D: -
V: TRBV18
size: -
DNA: TGTGCCAGCTCAAGGACAGCCCAAGAGACCCAGTACTTC
CDR3: CASSRTAQETQYF

J: TRBJ1-2
D: -
V: TRBV10-3
size: -
DNA: TGTGCCATCACCGGGGGAGCTAACTATGGCTACACCTTC
CDR3: CAITGGANYGYTF

J: TRBJ2-2
D: -
V: TRBV7-9
size: -
DNA: TGTGCCAGCAGCTTAGGCAACAGGGACGCCACCGGGGAGCTGTTTTTT
CDR3: CASSLGNRDATGELFF

J: TRBJ2-2
D: -
V: TRBV12-5
size: -
DNA: TGTGCTAGTGGTTCTACAGGGTTGAACACCGGGGAGCTGTTTTTT
CDR3: CASGSTGLNTGELFF

J: TRBJ2-7
D: -
V: TRBV29-1
size: -
DNA: TGCAGCGTTGAATCGGCAGGATCCTACGAGCAGTACTTC
CDR3: CSVESAGSYEQYF

J: TRBJ2-5
D: TRBD1
V: TRBV6-1
size: -
DNA: TGTGCCAGCAGTGAATTAGCGGCAGGGGGCCGAGAGACCCAGTACTTC
CDR3: CASSELAAGGRETQYF

J: TRBJ1-2
D: TRBD1
V: TRBV3-1/TRBV3-2
size: -
DNA: TGTGCCAGCAGCCCGGGACAGGGGGGCTATGGCTACACCTTC
CDR3: CASSPGQGGYGYTF

J: TRBJ1-2
D: -
V: TRBV6-5
size: -
DNA: TGTGCCAGCAGTTACTCGGGGAGGTTCTATGGCTACACCTTC
CDR3: CASSYSGRFYGYTF

J: TRBJ1-6
D: -
V: TRBV6-2/TRBV6-3
size: -
DNA: TGTGCCAGCAGTTACGTCGGACAACTAAGACCCCTCCACTTT
CDR3: CASSYVGQLRPLHF

J: TRBJ1-2
D: TRBD1
V: TRBV5-6
size: -
DNA: TGTGCCAGCCGATTACAGGGGGGTCGCTACACCTTC
CDR3: CASRLQGGRYTF

J: TRBJ2-2
D: -
V: TRBV27
size: few
DNA: TGTGCCAGCAGTTCTCTGTATAGCGCGAACACCGGGGAGCTGTTTTTT
CDR3: CASSSLYSANTGELFF

J: TRBJ2-5
D: TRBD1
V: TRBV5-6
size: -
DNA: TGTGCCAGCAGCTTGGGGGACAGGGGGTTCGAGACCCAGTACTTC
CDR3: CASSLGDRGFETQYF

J: TRBJ1-3
D: -
V: TRBV19
size: -
DNA: TGTGCCAGTAAGCTGGACTTCTCTGGAAACACCATATATTTT
CDR3: CASKLDFSGNTIYF

J: TRBJ1-1
D: -
V: TRBV5-1
size: -
DNA: TGCGCCAGCAGCGAGGCCCCGAACACTGAAGCTTTCTTT
CDR3: CASSEAPNTEAFF

J: TRBJ2-3
D: -
V: TRBV5-4
size: -
DNA: TGTGCCAGCAGCTTCGGGGTAGATACGCAGTATTTT
CDR3: CASSFGVDTQYF

J: TRBJ1-5
D: -
V: TRBV19
size: -
DNA: TGTGCCAGTAGTGTGGCATGGGAGGACCCTACTCGGCCCCAGCATTTT
CDR3: CASSVAWEDPTRPQHF

J: TRBJ1-4
D: -
V: TRBV18
size: -
DNA: TGTGCCAGCTCACCAGTGGCTCAGGGGCAGGGGAATGAAAAACTGTTTTTT
CDR3: CASSPVAQGQGNEKLFF

J: TRBJ2-3
D: -
V: TRBV25-1
size: -
DNA: TGTGCCAGCAGTGATCCGGTTTTCACAGATACGCAGTATTTT
CDR3: CASSDPVFTDTQYF

J: TRBJ2-2
D: -
V: TRBV5-1
size: -
DNA: TGCGCCAGCAGCTTGACAATCACCGGGGAGCTGTTTTTT
CDR3: CASSLTITGELFF

J: TRBJ1-1
D: -
V: TRBV9
size: -
DNA: TGTGCCAGCAGCAATGGACAGAACACTGAAGCTTTCTTT
CDR3: CASSNGQNTEAFF

J: TRBJ1-2
D: -
V: TRBV4-3
size: few
DNA: TGCGCCAGCAGCCCCTTCAGGGCGGACGACGACTATGGCTACACCTTC
CDR3: CASSPFRADDDYGYTF

J: TRBJ1-1
D: -
V: TRBV25-1
size: -
DNA: TGTGCCAGCAGTGATCCTACGCAGGGGAACACTGAAGCTTTCTTT
CDR3: CASSDPTQGNTEAFF

J: TRBJ1-2
D: TRBD1
V: TRBV2
size: -
DNA: TGTGCCAGAGGGACAGGAAACTATGGCTACACCTTC
CDR3: CARGTGNYGYTF

J: TRBJ2-3
D: TRBD2
V: TRBV2
size: -
DNA: TGTGCCAGCAGTGATAGACTAGCGGGGGGCACAGATACGCAGTATTTT
CDR3: CASSDRLAGGTDTQYF

J: TRBJ2-3
D: TRBD2
V: TRBV4-1
size: -
DNA: TGCGCCAGCAGCCCGGGCCCAGCGGGGGGGCCTTGGGATACGCAGTATTTT
CDR3: CASSPGPAGGPWDTQYF

J: TRBJ2-1
D: TRBD2
V: TRBV12-3/TRBV12-4
size: -
DNA: TGTGCCAGCGGGAAGCGGGGGGGCTTGTTCTTC
CDR3: CASGKRGGLFF

J: TRBJ1-2
D: TRBD1
V: TRBV5-1
size: -
DNA: TGCGCCAGCAGCGGGACAGGCCTTGGAGAATATGGCTACACCTTC
CDR3: CASSGTGLGEYGYTF

J: TRBJ2-5
D: -
V: TRBV4-1
size: -
DNA: TGCGCCAGCAGCCCAGGACATCAAGAGACCCAGTACTTC
CDR3: CASSPGHQETQYF

J: TRBJ1-5
D: TRBD1
V: TRBV15
size: -
DNA: TGTGCCACCAGCAGTCGTACAGGGGGCGGGCATCAGCCCCAGCATTTT
CDR3: CATSSRTGGGHQPQHF

J: TRBJ2-2
D: TRBD1
V: TRBV18
size: -
DNA: TGTGCCAGCTCCCCTTATCCGGGACAGGGGACCGGGGAGCTGTTTTTT
CDR3: CASSPYPGQGTGELFF

J: TRBJ1-3
D: TRBD1
V: TRBV11-2
size: few
DNA: TGTGCCAGCAGCCTTGACAGGGAAGGAAACACCATATATTTT
CDR3: CASSLDREGNTIYF

J: TRBJ2-1
D: TRBD2
V: TRBV5-5
size: -
DNA: TGTGCCAGCAGCTTGGTACTAGCGGGGGTCCGGGAGCAGTTCTTC
CDR3: CASSLVLAGVREQFF

J: TRBJ2-2
D: TRBD2
V: TRBV15
size: -
DNA: TGTGCCACCGCGGGGGGGGTCACCGGGGAGCTGTTTTTT
CDR3: CATAGGVTGELFF

J: TRBJ1-2
D: -
V: TRBV7-2
size: -
DNA: TGTGCCAGCAGCTTATTGTTCTTTGAGGAGCGGGTCCATGGCTACACCTTC
CDR3: CASSLLFFEERVHGYTF

J: TRBJ1-2
D: TRBD1
V: TRBV5-6
size: -
DNA: TGTGCCAGCAGCTTCGGGACAGGGGGCCGAGGCTATGGCTACACCTTC
CDR3: CASSFGTGGRGYGYTF

J: TRBJ2-7
D: TRBD1
V: TRBV19
size: -
DNA: TGTGCCAGTAGCCCGGGACAGTTCTACGAGCAGTACTTC
CDR3: CASSPGQFYEQYF

J: TRBJ1-1
D: -
V: TRBV12-5
size: few
DNA: TGTGCTAGTGGTTTGGGACAGCCGAACACTGAAGCTTTCTTT
CDR3: CASGLGQPNTEAFF

J: TRBJ1-6
D: -
V: TRBV7-8
size: -
DNA: TGTGCCAGCAGCTTAGGGGCTCGGGAAGCGCTCCACTTT
CDR3: CASSLGAREALHF

J: TRBJ1-2
D: -
V: TRBV19
size: once
DNA: TGTGCCAGTAGTATGGGCAGGGTGGACTATGGCTACACCTTC
CDR3: CASSMGRVDYGYTF

J: TRBJ1-6
D: -
V: TRBV2
size: many
DNA: TGTGCCAGCAGTGACCAGGGGATTAATTCACCCCTCCACTTT
CDR3: CASSDQGINSPLHF

J: TRBJ1-1
D: -
V: TRBV12-3/TRBV12-4
size: few
DNA: TGTGCCAGCACCCGAGCGGCAATTACGGCTTTCTTT
CDR3: CASTRAAITAFF